This paragraph covers one TCR beta chain sequence. Assay: immunoSEQ multiplex PCR; the TCRdb copy retains only in-frame clones and omits some. The sample yields under 300,000 clones, around 89% seen once. These data come from a study of blood T cell repertoires in COVID-19. Study-wide background: PBMCs, B-cell-depleted T cells, or T cells provided the cDNA or gDNA that made up the material.

Germline V lookup: CDR1 LNHDA, CDR2 SQIVND (reference sequence). Trimming shortened V by 1 base and J by 7 bases, and 13 bases separated the two germline ends. CDR3 length equals 14 residues. The V gene is TRBV19, the J gene TRBJ1-1, with D possibly TRBD1 on 5 matching bases. The sequencing input was peripheral blood. This TCR was recovered from a woman aged 60-75 years with COVID-19, enrolled during active disease. Here the CDR3 DNA reads TGTGCCAGTAGTATAGTTCAGGGCCAGGGTGAAGCTTTCTTT. It codes for CASSIVQGQGEAFF.